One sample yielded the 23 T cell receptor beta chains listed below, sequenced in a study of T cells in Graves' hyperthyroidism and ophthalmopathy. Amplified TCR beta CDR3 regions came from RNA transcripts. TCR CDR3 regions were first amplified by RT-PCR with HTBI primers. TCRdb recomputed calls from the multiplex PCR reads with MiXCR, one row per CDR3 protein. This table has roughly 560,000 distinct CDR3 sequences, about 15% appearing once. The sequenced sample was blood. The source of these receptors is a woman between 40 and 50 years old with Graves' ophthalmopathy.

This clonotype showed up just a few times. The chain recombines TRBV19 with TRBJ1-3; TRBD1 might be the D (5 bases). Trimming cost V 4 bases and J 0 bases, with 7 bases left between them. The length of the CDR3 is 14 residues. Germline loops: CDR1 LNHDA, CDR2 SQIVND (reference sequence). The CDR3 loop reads CASSKGFSGNTIYF. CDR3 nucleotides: TGTGCCAGTAGTAAGGGGTTCTCTGGAAACACCATATATTTT.

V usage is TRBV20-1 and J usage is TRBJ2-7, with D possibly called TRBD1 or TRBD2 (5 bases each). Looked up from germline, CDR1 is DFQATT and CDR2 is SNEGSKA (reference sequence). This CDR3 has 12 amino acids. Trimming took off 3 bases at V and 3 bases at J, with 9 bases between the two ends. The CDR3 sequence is CSASQGVYEQYF. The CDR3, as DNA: TGCAGTGCTAGTCAGGGAGTCTACGAGCAGTACTTC.

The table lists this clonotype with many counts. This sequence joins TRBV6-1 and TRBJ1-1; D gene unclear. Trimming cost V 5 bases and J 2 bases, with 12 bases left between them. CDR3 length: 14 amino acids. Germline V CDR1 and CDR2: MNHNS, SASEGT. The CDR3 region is CASSKGRPNTEAFF. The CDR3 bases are TGTGCCAGCAGTAAAGGCAGGCCCAACACTGAAGCTTTCTTT.

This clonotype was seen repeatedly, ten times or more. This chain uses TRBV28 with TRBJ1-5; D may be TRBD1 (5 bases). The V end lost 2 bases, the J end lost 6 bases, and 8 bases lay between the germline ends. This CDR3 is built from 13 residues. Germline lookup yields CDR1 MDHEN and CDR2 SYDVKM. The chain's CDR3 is CASSLDDSQPQHF. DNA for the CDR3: TGTGCCAGCAGTTTAGACGACAGTCAGCCCCAGCATTTT.

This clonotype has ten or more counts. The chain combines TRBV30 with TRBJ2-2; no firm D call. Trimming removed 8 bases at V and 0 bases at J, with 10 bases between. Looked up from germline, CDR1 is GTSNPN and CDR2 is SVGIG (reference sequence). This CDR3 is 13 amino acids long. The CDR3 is CAGDPPNTGELFF. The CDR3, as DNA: TGTGCCGGCGACCCGCCGAACACCGGGGAGCTGTTTTTT.

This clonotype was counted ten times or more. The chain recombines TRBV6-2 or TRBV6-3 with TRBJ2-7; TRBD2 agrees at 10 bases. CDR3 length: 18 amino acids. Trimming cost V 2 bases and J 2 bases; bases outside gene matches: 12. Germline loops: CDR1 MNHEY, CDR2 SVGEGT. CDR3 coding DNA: TGTGCCAGCAGTTACCTTTTACTAGCGGGAAAAACGACCTACGAGCAGTACTTC. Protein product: CASSYLLLAGKTTYEQYF.

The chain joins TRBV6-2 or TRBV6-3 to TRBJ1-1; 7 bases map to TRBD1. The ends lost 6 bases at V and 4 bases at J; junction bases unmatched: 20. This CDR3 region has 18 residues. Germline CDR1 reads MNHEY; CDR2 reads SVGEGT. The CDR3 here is CASRPLVGPGGRGTEAFF. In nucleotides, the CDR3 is TGTGCCAGCAGGCCCCTTGTGGGACCAGGGGGTAGGGGCACTGAAGCTTTCTTT.

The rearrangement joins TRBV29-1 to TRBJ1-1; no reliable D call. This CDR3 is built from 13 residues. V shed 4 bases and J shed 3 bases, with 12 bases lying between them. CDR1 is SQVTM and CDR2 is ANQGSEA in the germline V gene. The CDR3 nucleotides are TGCAGCGTTGCCCTCTCAAGGGACACTGAAGCTTTCTTT. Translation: CSVALSRDTEAFF.

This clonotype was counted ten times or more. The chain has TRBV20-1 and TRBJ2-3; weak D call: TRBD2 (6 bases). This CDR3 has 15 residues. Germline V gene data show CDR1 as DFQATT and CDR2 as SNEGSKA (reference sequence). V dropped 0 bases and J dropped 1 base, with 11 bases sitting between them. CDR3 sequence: CSARDGGTGTDTQYF. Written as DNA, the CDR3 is TGCAGTGCTAGAGATGGGGGGACTGGCACAGATACGCAGTATTTT.

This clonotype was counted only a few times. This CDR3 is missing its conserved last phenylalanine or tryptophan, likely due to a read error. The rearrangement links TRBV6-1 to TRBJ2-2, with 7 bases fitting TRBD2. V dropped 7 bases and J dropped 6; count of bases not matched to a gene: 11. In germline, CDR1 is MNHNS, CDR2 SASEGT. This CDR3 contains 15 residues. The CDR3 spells CASILRTGGSGELFS. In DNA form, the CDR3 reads TGTGCCAGCATTCTTAGGACCGGGGGGTCCGGGGAGCTGTTTTCT.

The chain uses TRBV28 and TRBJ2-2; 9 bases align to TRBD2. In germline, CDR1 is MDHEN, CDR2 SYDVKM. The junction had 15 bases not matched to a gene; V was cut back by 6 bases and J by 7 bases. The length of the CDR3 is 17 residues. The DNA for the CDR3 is TGTGCCAGCAGGTCCGCCGGGGCTAGCGGGACGGTCGGGGAGCTGTTTTTT. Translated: CASRSAGASGTVGELFF.

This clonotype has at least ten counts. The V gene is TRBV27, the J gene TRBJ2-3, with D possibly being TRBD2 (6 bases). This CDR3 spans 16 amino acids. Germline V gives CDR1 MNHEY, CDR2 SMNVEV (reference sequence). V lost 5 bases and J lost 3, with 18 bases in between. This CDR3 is CASSPLWEDRTDTQYF. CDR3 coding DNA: TGTGCCAGCAGTCCGTTGTGGGAGGATCGAACAGATACGCAGTATTTT.

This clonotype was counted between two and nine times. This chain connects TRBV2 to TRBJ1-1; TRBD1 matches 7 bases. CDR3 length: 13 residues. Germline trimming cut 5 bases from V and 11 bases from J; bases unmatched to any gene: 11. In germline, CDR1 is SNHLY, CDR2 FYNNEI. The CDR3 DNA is TGTGCCAGCAGTCAACAGGGGACGGGTTGGGCTTTCTTT. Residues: CASSQQGTGWAFF.

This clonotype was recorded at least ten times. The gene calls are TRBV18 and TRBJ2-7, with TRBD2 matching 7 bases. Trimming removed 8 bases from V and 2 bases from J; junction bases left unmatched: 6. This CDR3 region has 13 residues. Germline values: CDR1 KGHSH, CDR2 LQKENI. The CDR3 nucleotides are TGTGCCAGCAGCCCGGGGACTACCTACGAGCAGTACTTC. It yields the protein CASSPGTTYEQYF.

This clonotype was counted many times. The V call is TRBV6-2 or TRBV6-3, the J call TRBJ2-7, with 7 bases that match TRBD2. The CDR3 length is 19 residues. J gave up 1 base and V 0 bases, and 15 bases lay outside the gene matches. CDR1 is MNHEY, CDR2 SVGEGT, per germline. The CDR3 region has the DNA TGTGCCAGCAGTTACTCCTACGCGAGTGGGAGGGTTCCTTCCTACGAGCAGTACTTC. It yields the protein CASSYSYASGRVPSYEQYF.

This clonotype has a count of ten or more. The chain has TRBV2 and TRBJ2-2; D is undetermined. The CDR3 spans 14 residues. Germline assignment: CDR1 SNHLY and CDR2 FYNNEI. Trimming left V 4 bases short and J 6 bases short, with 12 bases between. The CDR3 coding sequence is TGTGCCAGCAGTGGCCCGGGTTCCCCCGGGGAGCTGTTTTTT. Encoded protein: CASSGPGSPGELFF.

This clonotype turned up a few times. The CDR3 bases are TGTGCCAGCAAGGGACAGATAGTTTCACCCCTCCACTTT. Its translation is CASKGQIVSPLHF. The V call is TRBV7-9, the J call TRBJ1-6, with 7 bases matching TRBD1. With 7 bases clipped from V and 9 bases from J, the junction kept 6 bases outside the gene matches. CDR3 size: 13 residues. Germline CDR1 reads SEHNR; CDR2 reads FQNEAQ (reference sequence).

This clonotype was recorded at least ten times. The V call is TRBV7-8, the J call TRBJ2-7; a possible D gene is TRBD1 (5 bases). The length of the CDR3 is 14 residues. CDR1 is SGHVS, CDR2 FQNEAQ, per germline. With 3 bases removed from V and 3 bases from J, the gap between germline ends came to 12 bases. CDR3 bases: TGTGCCAGCAGCTTTTTTCAGGGTGGCTACGAGCAGTACTTC. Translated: CASSFFQGGYEQYF.

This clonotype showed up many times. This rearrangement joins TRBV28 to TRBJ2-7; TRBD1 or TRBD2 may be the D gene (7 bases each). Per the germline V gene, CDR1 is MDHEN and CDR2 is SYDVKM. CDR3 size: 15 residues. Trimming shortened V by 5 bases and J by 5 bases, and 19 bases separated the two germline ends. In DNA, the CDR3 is TGTGCCAGCAGTGGGGGGGACAGAGGGAGCCACGAGCAGTACTTC. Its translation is CASSGGDRGSHEQYF.

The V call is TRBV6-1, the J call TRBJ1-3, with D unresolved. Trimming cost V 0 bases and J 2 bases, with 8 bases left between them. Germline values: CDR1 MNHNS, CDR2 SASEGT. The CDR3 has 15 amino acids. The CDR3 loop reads CASSEAQHPGNTIYF. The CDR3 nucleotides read TGTGCCAGCAGTGAAGCGCAGCACCCTGGAAACACCATATATTTT.

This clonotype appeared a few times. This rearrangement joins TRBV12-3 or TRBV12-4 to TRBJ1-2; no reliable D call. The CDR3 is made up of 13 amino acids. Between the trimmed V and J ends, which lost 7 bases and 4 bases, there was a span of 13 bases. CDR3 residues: CASTPQLGYGYTF. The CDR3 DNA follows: TGTGCCAGCACCCCACAGCTTGGCTATGGCTACACCTTC.

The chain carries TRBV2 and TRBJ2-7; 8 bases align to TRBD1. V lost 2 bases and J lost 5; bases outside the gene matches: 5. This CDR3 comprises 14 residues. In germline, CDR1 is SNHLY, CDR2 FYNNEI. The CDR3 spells CASSELDRAHEQYF. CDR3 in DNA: TGTGCCAGCAGTGAACTGGACAGGGCCCACGAGCAGTACTTC.

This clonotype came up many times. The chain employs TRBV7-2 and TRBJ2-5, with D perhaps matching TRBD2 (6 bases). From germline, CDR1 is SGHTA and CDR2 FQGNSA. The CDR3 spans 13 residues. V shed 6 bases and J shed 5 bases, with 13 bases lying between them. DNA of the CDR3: TGTGCCAGCAGTCCCCGGGAGAGGGAGACCCAGTACTTC. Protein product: CASSPRERETQYF.